This T cell receptor (beta chain) was captured by sequencing in a study of CD8 T cells in Susac syndrome. The patients serving as multiple sclerosis controls were treatment-naive. They had stable or active relapsing-remitting disease and fulfilled revised McDonald criteria. Both CD4+ and CD8+ T cells were negatively isolated, and TEMRA cells underwent FACS enrichment. When the RNA was reverse transcribed, random hexamers were used with an input of about 0.5 to 1 ug. TCRdb called the immunoSEQ multiplex PCR reads again in MiXCR, with one record for every CDR3 protein. Among about 130,000 distinct CDR3 sequences listed, approximately 95% were seen once. The CDR3 sequence is 17 residues long. The germline V gene encodes CDR1 LGHNA and CDR2 YNFKEQ. V lost 6 bases and J 5 bases, leaving 22 bases between the germline ends.

The receptor was derived from a human donor with multiple sclerosis. The sample was CD8+ T cells from PBMCs. The V gene is TRBV4-2, the J gene TRBJ2-2; D perhaps matches TRBD2 (5 bases). CDR3 loop: CASSHSIRGPKTGELFF. CDR3 nucleotide sequence: TGTGCCAGCAGTCACTCTATCCGGGGTCCCAAAACCGGGGAGCTGTTTTTT.